Below, 7 T cell receptor beta chains from the same sample are listed, as sequenced in a study of vaccination and CD4 T cells after COVID-19. Sequencing of DNA taken from cultured CD4+ T cells relied on the Oncomine TCR Beta short-read assay. One entry per CDR3 protein results from TCRdb running MiXCR on the PCR reads. This sample has 15,000 to 20,000 distinct CDR3 sequences, with 35% to 40% found just once. Treatment meaning: approximately 9-day PBMC culture with coronavirus spike peptide pools or control peptides (ViraFEST assay). For these TCRs, the target antigens are not known. Sequenced input: CD4+ T cells from blood, cultured in vitro. These receptors were taken from a human donor who had recovered from COVID-19.

V gene TRBV7-8 combines with J gene TRBJ2-1; 8 bases map to TRBD2. CDR3 size: 17 residues. CDR1 SGHVS and CDR2 FQNEAQ come from the germline V gene. The junction had 7 bases not matched to a gene; V was cut back by 3 bases and J by 0 bases. CDR3 loop: CASSFPSGLSSYNEQFF. In DNA, the CDR3 is TGTGCCAGCAGCTTCCCTAGCGGGTTGAGCTCCTACAATGAGCAGTTCTTC.

The chain carries TRBV4-2 and TRBJ2-3; 7 bases are shared with TRBD1. Trimming at V came to 0 bases and at J to 0 bases, leaving 0 bases not matched to a gene. Germline loops: CDR1 LGHNA, CDR2 YNFKEQ. This CDR3 contains 15 residues. The CDR3 bases are TGTGCCAGCAGCCAAGACAGGGGGAGCACAGATACGCAGTATTTT. Protein product: CASSQDRGSTDTQYF.

As DNA, the CDR3 is TGTGCCAGCAGCTTAAGGTCCCCGGGAGTACGCGAGACCCAGTACTTC. It encodes CASSLRSPGVRETQYF. The V gene is TRBV7-2, the J gene TRBJ2-5; D may be TRBD2 (6 bases). The V and J ends lost 2 bases and 5 bases respectively, with 18 bases between them. CDR3 size: 16 residues. CDR1 and CDR2 (germline): SGHTA, FQGNSA. The entire variable domain, with the rest obtained from reference TRBV7-2 and TRBJ2-5, is as follows: GAGVSQSPSNKVTEKGKDVELRCDPISGHTALYWYRQSLGQGLEFLIYFQGNSAPDKSGLPSDRFSAERTGGSVSTLTIQRTQQEDSAVYLCASSLRSPGVRETQYFGPGTRLLVL.

V is TRBV20-1 and J is TRBJ2-7, with TRBD2 matching 14 bases. Germline V gene data show CDR1 as DFQATT and CDR2 as SNEGSKA (reference sequence). The CDR3 runs 14 residues. V was clipped by 6 bases and J by 5 bases; unmatched bases: 6. This CDR3 is CSAPGLAGGNEQYF. CDR3 bases: TGCAGTGCACCAGGACTAGCGGGAGGCAACGAGCAGTACTTC.

The rearrangement uses TRBV28 and TRBJ2-3, with a weak D call TRBD2 (6 bases). The CDR3 runs 23 residues. Trimming took 6 bases from V and 0 from J, leaving 37 bases between them. From germline, CDR1 is MDHEN and CDR2 SYDVKM. CDR3 DNA sequence: TGTGCCAGCAGGTGCAGGTTCAGCGGGCCCAAACACAACACGAGAACCAGCACAGATACGCAGTATTTT. Protein product: CASRCRFSGPKHNTRTSTDTQYF.

This chain uses TRBV7-9 with TRBJ2-2; TRBD2 aligns across 11 bases. Germline assignment: CDR1 SEHNR and CDR2 FQNEAQ (reference sequence). The CDR3 is made up of 18 amino acids. With 6 bases clipped from V and 4 bases from J, the junction kept 13 bases outside the gene matches. CDR3 amino acids: CASSHRLAGGPVTGELFF. The CDR3 DNA reads TGTGCCAGCAGTCACAGATTAGCGGGAGGGCCGGTCACCGGGGAGCTGTTTTTT.

The chain carries TRBV6-5 and TRBJ2-1, with a tentative D call TRBD2 (6 bases). The germline gives CDR1 MNHEY, CDR2 SVGAGI. Deletions cut 4 bases from V and 7 bases from J, with 17 bases between. The CDR3 is 15 amino acids. In DNA, the CDR3 is TGTGCCAGCAGTTCGAGACTGGCGGGGAGGAATGAGCAGTTCTTC. Amino acid sequence: CASSSRLAGRNEQFF.